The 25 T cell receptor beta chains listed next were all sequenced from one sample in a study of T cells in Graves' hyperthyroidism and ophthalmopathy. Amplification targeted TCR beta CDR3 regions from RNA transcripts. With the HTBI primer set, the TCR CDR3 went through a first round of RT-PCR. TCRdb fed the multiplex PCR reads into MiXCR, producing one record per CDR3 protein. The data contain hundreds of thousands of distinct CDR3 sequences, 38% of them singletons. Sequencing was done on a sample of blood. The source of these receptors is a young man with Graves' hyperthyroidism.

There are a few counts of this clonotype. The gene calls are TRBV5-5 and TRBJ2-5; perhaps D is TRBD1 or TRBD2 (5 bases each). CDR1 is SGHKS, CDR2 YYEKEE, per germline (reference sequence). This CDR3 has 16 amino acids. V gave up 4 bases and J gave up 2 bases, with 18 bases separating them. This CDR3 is CASSQATGRLQETQYF. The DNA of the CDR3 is TGTGCCAGCAGCCAGGCTACGGGACGGCTGCAAGAGACCCAGTACTTC.

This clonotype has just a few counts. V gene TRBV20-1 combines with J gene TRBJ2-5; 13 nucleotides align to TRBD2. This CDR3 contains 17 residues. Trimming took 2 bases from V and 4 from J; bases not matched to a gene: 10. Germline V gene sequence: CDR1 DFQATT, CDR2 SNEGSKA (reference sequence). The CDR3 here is CSARPSSGLAGAETQYF. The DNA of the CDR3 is TGCAGTGCTAGACCAAGTTCAGGACTAGCGGGGGCAGAGACCCAGTACTTC.

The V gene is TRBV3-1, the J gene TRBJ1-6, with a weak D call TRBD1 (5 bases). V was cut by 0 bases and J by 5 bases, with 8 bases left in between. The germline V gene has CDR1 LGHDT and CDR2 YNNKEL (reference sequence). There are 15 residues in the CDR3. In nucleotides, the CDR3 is TGTGCCAGCAGCCAAGACAGGGAAGATAATTCACCCCTCCACTTT. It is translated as CASSQDREDNSPLHF. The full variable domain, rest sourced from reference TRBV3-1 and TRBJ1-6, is DTAVSQTPKYLVTQMGNDKSIKCEQNLGHDTMYWYKQDSKKFLKIMFSYNNKELIINETVPNRFSPKSPDKAHLNLHINSLELGDSAVYFCASSQDREDNSPLHFGNGTRLTVT.

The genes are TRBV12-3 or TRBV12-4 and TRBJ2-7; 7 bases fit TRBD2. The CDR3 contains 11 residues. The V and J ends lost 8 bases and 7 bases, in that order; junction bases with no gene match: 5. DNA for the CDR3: TGTGCCAGCGGACTAGTTGGGGAGCAGTACTTC. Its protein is CASGLVGEQYF.

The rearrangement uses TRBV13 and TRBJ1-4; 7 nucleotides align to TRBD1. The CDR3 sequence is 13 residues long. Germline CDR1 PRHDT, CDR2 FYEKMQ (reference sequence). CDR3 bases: TGTGCGAATCGACAGGGTAGGATGGAAAAACTGTTTTTT. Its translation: CANRQGRMEKLFF.

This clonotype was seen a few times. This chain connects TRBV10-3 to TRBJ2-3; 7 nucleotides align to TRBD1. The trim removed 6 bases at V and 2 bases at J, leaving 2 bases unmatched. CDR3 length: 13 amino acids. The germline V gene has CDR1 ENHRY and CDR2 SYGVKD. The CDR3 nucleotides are TGTGCCATCAGCGGACAGGTCACAGATACGCAGTATTTT. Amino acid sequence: CAISGQVTDTQYF.

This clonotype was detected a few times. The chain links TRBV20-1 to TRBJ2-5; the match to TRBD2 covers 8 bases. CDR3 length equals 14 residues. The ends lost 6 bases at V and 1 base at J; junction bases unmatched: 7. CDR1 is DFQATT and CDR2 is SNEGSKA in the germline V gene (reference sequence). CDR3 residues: CSAHLGLAQETQYF. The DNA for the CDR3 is TGCAGTGCGCATCTTGGACTAGCCCAAGAGACCCAGTACTTC.

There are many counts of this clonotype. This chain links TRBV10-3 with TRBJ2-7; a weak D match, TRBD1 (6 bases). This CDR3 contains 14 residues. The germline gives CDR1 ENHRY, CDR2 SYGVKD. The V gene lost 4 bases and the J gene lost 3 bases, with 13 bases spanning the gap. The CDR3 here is CAISGQGNGYEQYF. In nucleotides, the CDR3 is TGTGCCATCAGTGGCCAGGGGAACGGCTACGAGCAGTACTTC.

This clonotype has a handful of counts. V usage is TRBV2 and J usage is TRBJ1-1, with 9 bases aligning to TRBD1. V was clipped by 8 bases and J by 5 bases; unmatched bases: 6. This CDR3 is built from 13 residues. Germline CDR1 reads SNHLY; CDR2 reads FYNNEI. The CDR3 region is CASGRQGGTEAFF. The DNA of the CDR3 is TGTGCCAGCGGAAGACAGGGGGGTACTGAAGCTTTCTTT.

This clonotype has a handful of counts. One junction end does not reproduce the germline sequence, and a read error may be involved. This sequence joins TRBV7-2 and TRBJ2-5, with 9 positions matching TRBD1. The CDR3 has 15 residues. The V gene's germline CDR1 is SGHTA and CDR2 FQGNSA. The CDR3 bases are TGTGCCAGCAGCCCGGCCGGGACAGGGAAAGAGACCCAGAACTTC. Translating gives CASSPAGTGKETQNF.

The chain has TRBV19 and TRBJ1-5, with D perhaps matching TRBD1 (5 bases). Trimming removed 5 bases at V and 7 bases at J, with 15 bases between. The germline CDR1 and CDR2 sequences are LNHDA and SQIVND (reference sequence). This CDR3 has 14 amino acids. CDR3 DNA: TGTGCCAGTAGTTCGTCAGGGATCGAACAGCCCCAGCATTTT. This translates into CASSSSGIEQPQHF.

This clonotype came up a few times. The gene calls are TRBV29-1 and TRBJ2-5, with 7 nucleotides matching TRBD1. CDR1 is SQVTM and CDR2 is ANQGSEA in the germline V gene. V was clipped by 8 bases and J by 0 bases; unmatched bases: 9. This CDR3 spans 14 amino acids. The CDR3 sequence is CSLVTGADQETQYF. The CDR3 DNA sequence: TGCAGCTTGGTTACAGGGGCGGACCAAGAGACCCAGTACTTC.

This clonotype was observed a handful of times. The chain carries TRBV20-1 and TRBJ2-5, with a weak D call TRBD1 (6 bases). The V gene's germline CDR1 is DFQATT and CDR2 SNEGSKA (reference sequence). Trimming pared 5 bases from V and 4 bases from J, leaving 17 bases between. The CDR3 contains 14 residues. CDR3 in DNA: TGCAGTGCTCCTGGGACAAGGAGGTTAGAGACCCAGTACTTC. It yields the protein CSAPGTRRLETQYF.

The CDR3 spells CASSPTGGFSGNTIYF. The CDR3 coding sequence is TGTGCCAGCAGTCCCACCGGGGGTTTCTCTGGAAACACCATATATTTT. The chain has TRBV12-3 or TRBV12-4 and TRBJ1-3, with a tentative D call TRBD1 (5 bases). The CDR3 is made up of 16 amino acids. Deletions cut 5 bases from V and 0 bases from J, with 14 bases between.

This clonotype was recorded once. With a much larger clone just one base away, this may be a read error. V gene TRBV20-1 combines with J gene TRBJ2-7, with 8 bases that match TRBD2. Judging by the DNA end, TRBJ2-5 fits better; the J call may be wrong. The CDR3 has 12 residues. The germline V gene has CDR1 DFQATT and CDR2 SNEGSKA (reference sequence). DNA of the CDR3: TGCAGCAGCGGGGGTGGGCAAGAGACCCAGTACTTC. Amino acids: CSSGGGQETQYF.

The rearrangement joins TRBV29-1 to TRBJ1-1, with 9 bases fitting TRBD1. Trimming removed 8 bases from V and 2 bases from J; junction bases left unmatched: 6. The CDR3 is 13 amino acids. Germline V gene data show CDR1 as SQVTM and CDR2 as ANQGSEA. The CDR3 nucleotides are TGCAGCTCACTGGGACAGGGCAACACTGAAGCTTTCTTT. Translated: CSSLGQGNTEAFF.

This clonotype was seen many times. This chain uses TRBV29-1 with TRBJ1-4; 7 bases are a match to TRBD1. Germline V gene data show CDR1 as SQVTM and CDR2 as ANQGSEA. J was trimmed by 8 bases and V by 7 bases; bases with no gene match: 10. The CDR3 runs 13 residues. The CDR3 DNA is TGCAGCGCCAGACAGGGAGAGCGGGAAAAACTGTTTTTT. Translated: CSARQGEREKLFF.

This chain's CDR3 is CASSDEGRDQPQYF. The CDR3 DNA is TGTGCCAGCAGTGACGAGGGGAGGGATCAGCCCCAGTACTTC. The V and J genes are TRBV2 and TRBJ2-5, with 7 bases fitting TRBD2. Germline V gives CDR1 SNHLY, CDR2 FYNNEI. The CDR3 has 14 residues. V was clipped by 3 bases and J by 9 bases; unmatched bases: 10.

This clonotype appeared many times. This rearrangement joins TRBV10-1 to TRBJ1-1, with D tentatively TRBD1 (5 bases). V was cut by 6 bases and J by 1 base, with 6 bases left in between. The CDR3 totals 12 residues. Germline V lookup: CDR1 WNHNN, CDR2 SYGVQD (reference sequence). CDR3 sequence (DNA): TGCGCCAGCAGCGGGACGAACACTGAAGCTTTCTTT. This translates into CASSGTNTEAFF.

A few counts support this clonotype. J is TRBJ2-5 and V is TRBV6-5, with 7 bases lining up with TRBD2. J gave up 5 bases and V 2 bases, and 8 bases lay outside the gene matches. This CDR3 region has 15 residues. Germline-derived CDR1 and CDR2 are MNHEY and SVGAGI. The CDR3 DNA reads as TGTGCCAGCAGTTACAAGTTCGCCGGGGGGGAGACCCAGTACTTC. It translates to CASSYKFAGGETQYF.

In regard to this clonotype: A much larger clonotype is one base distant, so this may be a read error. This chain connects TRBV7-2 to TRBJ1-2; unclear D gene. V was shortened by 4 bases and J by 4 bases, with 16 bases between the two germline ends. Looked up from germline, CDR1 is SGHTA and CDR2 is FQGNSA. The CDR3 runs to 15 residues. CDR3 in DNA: TGTGCCAGCAGCTCTGGGTCGGTCAGGAGCTATGGCTACACCTTC. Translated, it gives CASSSGSVRSYGYTF.

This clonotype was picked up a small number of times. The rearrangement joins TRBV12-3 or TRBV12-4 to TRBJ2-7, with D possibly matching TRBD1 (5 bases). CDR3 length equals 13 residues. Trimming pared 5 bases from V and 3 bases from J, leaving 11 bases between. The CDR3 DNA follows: TGTGCCAGCAGTCCAGACAGCCTCTACGAGCAGTACTTC. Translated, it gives CASSPDSLYEQYF.

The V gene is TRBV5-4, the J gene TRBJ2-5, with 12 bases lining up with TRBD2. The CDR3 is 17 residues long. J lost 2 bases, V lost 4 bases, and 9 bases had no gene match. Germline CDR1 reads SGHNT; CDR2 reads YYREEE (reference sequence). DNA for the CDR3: TGTGCCAGCAGCCTGGGGGTAGGACTAGCGGGACAAGAGACCCAGTACTTC. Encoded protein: CASSLGVGLAGQETQYF.

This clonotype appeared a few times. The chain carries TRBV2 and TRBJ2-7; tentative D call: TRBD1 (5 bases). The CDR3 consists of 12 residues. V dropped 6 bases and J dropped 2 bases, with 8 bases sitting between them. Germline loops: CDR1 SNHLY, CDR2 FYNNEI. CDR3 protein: CASRTVAYEQYF. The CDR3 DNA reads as TGTGCCAGCAGGACAGTTGCCTACGAGCAGTACTTC.

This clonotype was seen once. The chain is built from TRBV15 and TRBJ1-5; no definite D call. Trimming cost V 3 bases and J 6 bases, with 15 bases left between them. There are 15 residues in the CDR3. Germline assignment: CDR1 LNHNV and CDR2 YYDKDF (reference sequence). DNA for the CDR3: TGTGCCACCAGCAGCCAAGCCGGGCCGCCTCAGCCCCAGCATTTT. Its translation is CATSSQAGPPQPQHF.